A selection of T cell receptor beta chains follows, all from one sample in a study of Ad26.COV2.S vaccination and SARS-CoV-2 variants. The table came from immunoSEQ multiplex PCR; TCRdb's copy has only in-frame clones and leaves some out. The sample records fewer than 800,000 clones, around 92% being singletons. The sequences come from peripheral blood, collected in a trial of Ad26.COV2.S vaccine versus placebo. The receptors here all came from a person aged 18 to 65 who received the Ad26.COV2.S COVID-19 vaccine or a placebo. CDR3s leave out the opening cysteine and the closing phenylalanine or tryptophan.

J gene | CDR3 length | V gene | CDR3 protein
TRBJ1-2 | 11 | TRBV27 | ASGPTLAYGYT
TRBJ2-5 | 12 | TRBV27 | ASRRQGDIETQY
TRBJ1-1 | 12 | TRBV3-1/TRBV3-2 | ASSQELRGAEAF
TRBJ2-3 | 16 | TRBV9 | ASSLGAPGRGRTDTQY
TRBJ1-6 | 12 | TRBV30 | AWSVPLYNSPLH
TRBJ1-1 | 13 | TRBV19 | ASRPTGGGNTEAF
TRBJ1-5 | 11 | TRBV19 | ASSIMEWQPQH
TRBJ2-7 | 12 | TRBV27 | ASSLSGLSYEQY
TRBJ1-6 | 15 | TRBV5-1 | ASSLVATGGANSPLH
TRBJ1-2 | 12 | TRBV5-1 | ASSFWRAGGGYT
TRBJ1-1 | 11 | TRBV6-5 | ASSYTRGTEAF
TRBJ2-7 | 13 | TRBV21-1 | ASNNSTRSSYEQY
TRBJ2-1 | 14 | TRBV18 | ASSRGTSGGYNEQF
TRBJ2-7 | 14 | TRBV6-5 | ASSYSSASGSYEQY
TRBJ1-2 | 11 | TRBV27 | ASSLRQGYGYT
TRBJ1-5 | 13 | TRBV5-5 | ASSSGQGSNQPQH
TRBJ1-5 | 13 | TRBV19 | ASSLGTESNQPQH
TRBJ1-6 | 12 | TRBV2 | ASSETGSLTPLH
TRBJ2-7 | 10 | TRBV3-1/TRBV3-2 | ASSQEGGEQY
TRBJ2-2 | 14 | TRBV5-1 | ASSRIAGTTAGELF
TRBJ2-7 | 12 | TRBV19 | ASSTSASSYEQY
TRBJ1-1 | 11 | TRBV27 | ASSPFVGTEAF
TRBJ2-2 | 12 | TRBV7-9 | ASSLENREGELF
TRBJ2-3 | 14 | TRBV27 | ASSLGATGTTETQY
TRBJ1-6 | 13 | TRBV7-2 | ASSFQSSYNSPLH
TRBJ1-2 | 11 | TRBV7-9 | ASRPGTDYGYT
TRBJ2-5 | 8 | TRBV30 | AWKRETQY
TRBJ1-6 | 8 | TRBV11-1 | AIPYSPLH
TRBJ1-1 | 14 | TRBV4-2 | ASSPRNGDVNTEAF